The T cell receptor beta chain under discussion was sequenced for a study of human T cells and chemical hapten exposure. The time point here: pre-sensitization, week 0. Documented treatment: therapeutic diphenylcyclopropenone sensitization with weekly scalp DPC. Whole blood, unfractionated, served as the material for total RNA extraction. TCRdb independently ran MiXCR on the RACE reads; one entry per CDR3 protein. The sample carries about 55,000 distinct CDR3 sequences, more than 9% recorded once. V lost 6 bases and J 4 bases, leaving 12 bases between the germline ends. CDR1 is MNHEY and CDR2 is SVGAGI in the germline V gene. The CDR3 extends over 14 amino acids.

The sequence was collected from a woman aged 25-40 years with alopecia areata. Some clones in this sample may be carry-over from other donors' samples. This sample comprised whole blood, obtained in connection with sensitization to the hapten diphenylcyclopropenone (DPC). V is TRBV6-5 and J is TRBJ2-2, with D perhaps TRBD1 (5 bases). CDR3 residues: CASSLDSRTGELFF. CDR3 bases: TGTGCCAGCAGCCTCGACAGTCGCACCGGGGAGCTGTTTTTT.